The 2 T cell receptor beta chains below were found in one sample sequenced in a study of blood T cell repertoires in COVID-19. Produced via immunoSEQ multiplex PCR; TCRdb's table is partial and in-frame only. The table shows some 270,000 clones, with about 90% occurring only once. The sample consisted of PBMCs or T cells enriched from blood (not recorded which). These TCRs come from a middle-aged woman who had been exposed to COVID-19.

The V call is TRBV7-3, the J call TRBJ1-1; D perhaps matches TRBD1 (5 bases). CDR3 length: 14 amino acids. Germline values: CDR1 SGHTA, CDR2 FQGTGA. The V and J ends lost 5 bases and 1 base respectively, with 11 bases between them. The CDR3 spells CASSPTDRNTEAFF. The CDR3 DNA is TGTGCCAGCAGCCCGACCGACAGGAACACTGAAGCTTTCTTT.

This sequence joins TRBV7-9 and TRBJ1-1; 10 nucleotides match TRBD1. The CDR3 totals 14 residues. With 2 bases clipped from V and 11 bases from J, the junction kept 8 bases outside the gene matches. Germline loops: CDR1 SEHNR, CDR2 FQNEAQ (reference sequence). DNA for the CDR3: TGTGCCAGCAGCTTAAATGGACAGGGGGTCAGGGCTTTCTTT. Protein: CASSLNGQGVRAFF.